This TCR beta chain was sequenced during a study of T cell changes during pregnancy in multiple sclerosis. This clone appeared a few times. Trimming took 7 bases from V and 4 from J; bases not matched to a gene: 2. The CDR3 extends over 14 amino acids. Germline-derived CDR1 and CDR2 are SNHLY and FYNNEI. Assay used: immunoSEQ multiplex PCR; TCRdb lists only in-frame clones, some missing. The data contain under 80,000 clones, 80% to 95% of them singletons. The rearrangement links TRBV2 to TRBJ2-2; 11 bases map to TRBD2. The origin of this receptor is a female donor in good health, enrolled as a control in a pregnancy study. Here the sequenced sample was peripheral blood, taken after pregnancy. CDR3 sequence (DNA): TGTGCCAGCAAGCTAGCGGGAGGCACCGGGGAGCTGTTTTTT. This sequence encodes CASKLAGGTGELFF.